The clone carrying this TCR beta chain was found a few times. The record originates from a study of immune characterization of retroperitoneal liposarcoma. MiXCR was run by TCRdb on the PCR reads, yielding one entry per CDR3 protein. This table has 10,000 to 15,000 distinct CDR3 sequences, about half appearing once. This TCR was sampled from a female donor with retroperitoneal liposarcoma. Sequenced material: tumor tissue.

CDR3 sequence reads: CATHRGRGDNEQFF. The CDR3 nucleotides read TGTGCCACACACAGGGGGAGGGGGGACAATGAGCAGTTCTTC. This chain uses TRBV7-2 with TRBJ2-1, with D perhaps TRBD1 (8 bases). Trimming shortened V by 10 bases and J by 5 bases, and 18 bases separated the two germline ends. CDR1 is SGHTA and CDR2 is FQGNSA in the germline V gene. The CDR3 consists of 14 residues.